Listed below are T cell receptor beta chains from one sample, sequenced in a study of chemoradiotherapy in HPV16-positive cancers. TCRdb's copy holds only in-frame clones and misses some; the assay was immunoSEQ multiplex PCR. The sample contains 13,000 or so clones, around 89% of which appear only once. This specimen was blood, taken from a patient who underwent chemoradiotherapy. Every receptor here comes from a human donor with HPV-associated anogenital cancer. CDR3s include the opening cysteine and the closing phenylalanine or tryptophan. Fields, in order: J gene, V gene, clone size, D gene, CDR3 DNA, CDR3 protein. The D gene is left open where the match is weak. Clone size, where shown, is once, few, many, or a class for clones that have expanded.

>TRBJ2-3|TRBV7-2|-|TRBD2
TGTGCCAGCAGCTTAAGGATCAGCGGGGGGGCGCATACGCAGTATTTT
CASSLRISGGAHTQYF
>TRBJ2-3|TRBV5-4|-|-
TGTGCCAGCAGCTTGGCAACGGGTACGCAGTATTTT
CASSLATGTQYF
>TRBJ1-2|TRBV15|-|TRBD1
TGTGCCACCAGCAGGCGGGGACAGGGGGATGGCTACACCTTC
CATSRRGQGDGYTF
>TRBJ2-4|TRBV2|few|-
TGTGCCAGCAGTGACGAGGGACTAGCCAAAAACATTCAGTACTTC
CASSDEGLAKNIQYF
>TRBJ2-7|TRBV19|-|-
TGTGCCAGTAGTATTTCAGTGAGCTACGAGCAGTACTTC
CASSISVSYEQYF
>TRBJ2-7|TRBV18|-|-
TGTGCCAGCTCAGGGACCCGTCCCGACGAGCAGTACTTC
CASSGTRPDEQYF
>TRBJ1-1|TRBV28|-|TRBD1
TGTGCCAGCAGGTCGGGACAGATGAACACTGAAGCTTTCTTT
CASRSGQMNTEAFF
>TRBJ2-2|TRBV12-5|-|-
TGTGCTAGTGGTTTGGTACTTCTCCCCCTTTTGGGGGAACTAGTGTCCGGGGAGCTGTTTTTT
CASGLVLLPLLGELVSGELFF
>TRBJ1-3|TRBV7-8|-|-
TGTGCCAGCAGCTTAGAGGTGTATATCGGAAACACCATATATTTT
CASSLEVYIGNTIYF
>TRBJ1-1|TRBV6-1|-|-
TGTGCCAGCAGTGACCTTCGGACGGATACTACTGAAGCTTTCTTT
CASSDLRTDTTEAFF
>TRBJ2-1|TRBV9|-|TRBD2
TGTGCCAGCAGCCCCCGGGGTAGCGGGGGTACCAATGAGCAGTTCTTC
CASSPRGSGGTNEQFF
>TRBJ1-2|TRBV5-4|few|-
TGTGCCAGCAGCCAGGACGTTCCCTATGGCTACACCTTC
CASSQDVPYGYTF
>TRBJ1-5|TRBV19|-|TRBD1
TGTGCCAGTAGTAGTTTACAGGGGGTTACGGAGCCCCAGCATTTT
CASSSLQGVTEPQHF
>TRBJ2-3|TRBV27|-|TRBD2
TGTGCCAGCAGTTTAAGGCCTAGCGGGGTCTCAACGAATACGCAGTATTTT
CASSLRPSGVSTNTQYF
>TRBJ2-1|TRBV14|-|-
TGTGCCAGCAGCCAAGGTATTGGCAGTCCGTCTGGGCAGTTCTTC
CASSQGIGSPSGQFF
>TRBJ1-6|TRBV4-1|-|-
TGCGCCAGCAGCGATTTTACAGGGTTCGGTAATTCACCCCTCCACTTT
CASSDFTGFGNSPLHF
>TRBJ2-6|TRBV4-2|-|-
TGTGCCAGCAGCCAAGATCAGGGCTCTGGGGCCAACGTCCTGACTTTC
CASSQDQGSGANVLTF
>TRBJ2-5|TRBV18|-|-
TGTGCCAGCTCACCAAGCACAGGGGGGGCCTCCGGAGAGACCCAGTACTTC
CASSPSTGGASGETQYF
>TRBJ1-2|TRBV9|-|-
TGTGCCAGCAGCGACAAACCGGGGTTTTTTGGCGGGCCTAACTATGGCTACACCTTC
CASSDKPGFFGGPNYGYTF
>TRBJ1-1|TRBV5-4|-|TRBD1
TGTGCCAGCAGCTTCGGACAGGGGGAGTGGGCTTTCTTT
CASSFGQGEWAFF
>TRBJ2-2|TRBV21-1|-|-
TGTGCCAGCAGCAACCACAACATCGGACTCAGAGACGGCACCGGGGAGCTGTTTTTT
CASSNHNIGLRDGTGELFF
>TRBJ2-7|TRBV5-4|-|TRBD2
TGTGCCAGCAACCCCGGCGGGGGGGACCGCTACGAGCAGTACTTC
CASNPGGGDRYEQYF
>TRBJ2-2|TRBV5-4|-|TRBD2
TGTGCCAGCAGCGGAGGGACTAGCGGGATGAACACCGGGGAGCTGTTTTTT
CASSGGTSGMNTGELFF
>TRBJ2-2|TRBV5-4|-|-
TGTGCCAGCAGCCCATCTGGGGGGCTGCCGAACACCGGGGAGCTGTTTTTT
CASSPSGGLPNTGELFF
>TRBJ2-3|TRBV9|-|TRBD2
TGTGCCAGCAGAGGGGGACTAGCGAAAGATACGCAGTATTTT
CASRGGLAKDTQYF
>TRBJ2-1|TRBV7-9|-|TRBD2
TGTGCCAGCAGCCCGACCCGACTAGCGGGGGGGCCGGATGAGCAGTTCTTC
CASSPTRLAGGPDEQFF
>TRBJ1-2|TRBV9|-|TRBD1
TGTGCCAGCAGCGTAGTCGGGACAGGCGAATATGGCTACACCTTC
CASSVVGTGEYGYTF
>TRBJ1-5|TRBV5-1|-|-
TGCGCCAGCAGCCCTGGAGGGGACCCGGACCTTAATCAGCCCCAGCATTTT
CASSPGGDPDLNQPQHF
>TRBJ2-5|TRBV6-5|-|-
TGTGCCAGCAGTTACTCGAGGCTTAAAGAGACCCAGTACTTC
CASSYSRLKETQYF
>TRBJ1-5|TRBV6-1|-|-
TGTGCCAGCAGTGAATTAAGGTTCTTAAGCAATCAGCCCCAGCATTTT
CASSELRFLSNQPQHF
>TRBJ2-1|TRBV11-2|-|TRBD1
TGTGCCAGCAGCGGGGTGACAGGGGTTTACACGGATGAGCAGTTCTTC
CASSGVTGVYTDEQFF
>TRBJ1-3|TRBV5-1|-|-
TGCGCCAGCAGCTTGGGGGGTTCTGGAAACACCATATATTTT
CASSLGGSGNTIYF